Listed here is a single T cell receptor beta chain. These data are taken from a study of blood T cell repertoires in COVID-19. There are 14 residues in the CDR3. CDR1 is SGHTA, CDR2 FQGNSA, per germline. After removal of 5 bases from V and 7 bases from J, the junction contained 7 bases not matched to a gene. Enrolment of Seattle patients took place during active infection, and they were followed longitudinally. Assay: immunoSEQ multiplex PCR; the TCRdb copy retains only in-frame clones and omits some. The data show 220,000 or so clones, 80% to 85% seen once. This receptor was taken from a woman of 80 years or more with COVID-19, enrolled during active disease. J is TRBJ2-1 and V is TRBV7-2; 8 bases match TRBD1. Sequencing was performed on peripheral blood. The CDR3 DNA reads TGTGCCAGCAGCGCCCAGGGGGCCCGGAATGAGCAGTTCTTC. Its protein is CASSAQGARNEQFF.